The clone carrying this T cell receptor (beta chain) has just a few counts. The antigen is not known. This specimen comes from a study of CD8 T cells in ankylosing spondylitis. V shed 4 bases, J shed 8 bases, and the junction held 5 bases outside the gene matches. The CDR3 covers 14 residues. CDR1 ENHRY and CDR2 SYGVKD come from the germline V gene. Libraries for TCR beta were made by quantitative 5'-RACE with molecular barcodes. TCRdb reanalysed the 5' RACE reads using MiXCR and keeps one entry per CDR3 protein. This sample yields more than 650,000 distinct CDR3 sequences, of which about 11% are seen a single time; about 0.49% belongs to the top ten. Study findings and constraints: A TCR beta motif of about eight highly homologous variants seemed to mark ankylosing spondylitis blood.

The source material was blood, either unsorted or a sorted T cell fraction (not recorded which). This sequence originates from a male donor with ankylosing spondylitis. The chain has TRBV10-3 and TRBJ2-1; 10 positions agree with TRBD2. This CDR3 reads CAISVSGRTDEQFF. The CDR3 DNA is TGTGCCATCAGTGTTAGCGGGAGGACGGATGAGCAGTTCTTC.